The clone carrying this T cell receptor beta chain was seen at least ten times. The target antigen is unknown. This specimen belongs to a study of Graves' ophthalmopathy and Graves' hyperthyroidism. Study-wide findings and caveats: Cross-validated, the 13-signature model showed 87.88%/81.08% sensitivity/specificity, and 80%/75% in the test set. This model predicted ophthalmopathy progression (sensitivity 70% to 71%, specificity approximately 77%).

Trimming stripped 6 bases from V and 0 bases from J, with 9 bases between. CDR3 size: 14 residues. Germline V gene sequence: CDR1 MNHEY, CDR2 SMNVEV (reference sequence). Amplified TCR beta CDR3 regions were obtained using RNA transcripts as template. HTBI-primed first-round RT-PCR preceded second-round multiplex PCR. TCRdb reprocessed the multiplex PCR reads with MiXCR, giving one entry per CDR3 protein. The sample lists some 390,000 distinct CDR3 sequences, 18% seen once, with approximately 1.4% in the top ten. The chain couples TRBV27 to TRBJ1-5, with a weak D call TRBD1 (6 bases). The sequencing input was peripheral blood. The receptor was derived from a woman younger than 35 with Graves' ophthalmopathy. In nucleotides, the CDR3 is TGTGCCAGCAGGGACAGATATAGCAATCAGCCCCAGCATTTT. This sequence encodes CASRDRYSNQPQHF.